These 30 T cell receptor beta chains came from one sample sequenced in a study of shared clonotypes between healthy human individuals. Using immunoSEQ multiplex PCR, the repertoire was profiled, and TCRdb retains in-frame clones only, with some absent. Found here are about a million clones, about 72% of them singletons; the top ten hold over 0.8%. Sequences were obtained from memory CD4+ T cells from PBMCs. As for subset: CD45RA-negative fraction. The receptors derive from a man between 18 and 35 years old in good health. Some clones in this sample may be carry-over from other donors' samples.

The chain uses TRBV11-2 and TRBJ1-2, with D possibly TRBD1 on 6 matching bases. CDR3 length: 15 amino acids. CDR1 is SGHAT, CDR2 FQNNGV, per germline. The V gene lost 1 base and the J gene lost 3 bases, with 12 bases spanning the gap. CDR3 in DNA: TGTGCCAGCAGCTTAGGGGGAACAGGGCACTATGGCTACACCTTC. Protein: CASSLGGTGHYGYTF.

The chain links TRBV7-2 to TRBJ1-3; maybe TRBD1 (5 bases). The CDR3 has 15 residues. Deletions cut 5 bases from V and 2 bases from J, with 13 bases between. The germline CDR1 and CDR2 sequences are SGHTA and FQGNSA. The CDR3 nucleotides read TGTGCCAGCAGCCGGGGGGGTGGCCCTGGAAACACCATATATTTT. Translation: CASSRGGGPGNTIYF. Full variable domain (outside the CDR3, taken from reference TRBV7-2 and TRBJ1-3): GAGVSQSPSNKVTEKGKDVELRCDPISGHTALYWYRQSLGQGLEFLIYFQGNSAPDKSGLPSDRFSAERTGGSVSTLTIQRTQQEDSAVYLCASSRGGGPGNTIYFGEGSWLTVV.

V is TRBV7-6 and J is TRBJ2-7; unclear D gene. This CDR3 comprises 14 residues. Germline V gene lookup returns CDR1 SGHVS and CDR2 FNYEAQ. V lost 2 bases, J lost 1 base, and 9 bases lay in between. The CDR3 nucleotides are TGTGCCAGCAGCTTATCCTCTGCTTCCTACGAGCAGTACTTC. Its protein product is CASSLSSASYEQYF.

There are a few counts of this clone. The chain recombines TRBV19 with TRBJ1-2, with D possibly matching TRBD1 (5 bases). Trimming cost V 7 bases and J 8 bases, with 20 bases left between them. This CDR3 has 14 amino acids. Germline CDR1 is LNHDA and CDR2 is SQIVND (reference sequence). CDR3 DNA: TGTGCCAGTAAACCTGGGGGAAGTGCAGTCGGCTACACCTTC. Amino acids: CASKPGGSAVGYTF.

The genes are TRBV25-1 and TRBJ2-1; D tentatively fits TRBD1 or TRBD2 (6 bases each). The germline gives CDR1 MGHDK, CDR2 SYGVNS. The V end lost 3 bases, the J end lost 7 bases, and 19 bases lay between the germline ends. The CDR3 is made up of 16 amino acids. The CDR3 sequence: CASSERYRGAGNEQFF. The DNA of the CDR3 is TGTGCCAGCAGTGAGAGGTATAGGGGGGCGGGGAATGAGCAGTTCTTC.

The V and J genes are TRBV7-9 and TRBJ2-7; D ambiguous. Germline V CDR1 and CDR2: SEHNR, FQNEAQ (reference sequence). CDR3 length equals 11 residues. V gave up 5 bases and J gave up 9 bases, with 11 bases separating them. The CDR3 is CASSPIKMQYF. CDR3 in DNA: TGTGCCAGCAGCCCCATTAAGATGCAGTACTTC.

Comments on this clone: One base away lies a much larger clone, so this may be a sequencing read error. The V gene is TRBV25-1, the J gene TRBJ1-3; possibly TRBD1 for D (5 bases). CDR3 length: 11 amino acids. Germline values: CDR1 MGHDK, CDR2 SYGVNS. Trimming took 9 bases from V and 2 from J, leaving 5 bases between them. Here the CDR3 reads CARGAGNTIYF. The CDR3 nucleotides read TGTGCCAGGGGGGCTGGAAACACCATATATTTT.

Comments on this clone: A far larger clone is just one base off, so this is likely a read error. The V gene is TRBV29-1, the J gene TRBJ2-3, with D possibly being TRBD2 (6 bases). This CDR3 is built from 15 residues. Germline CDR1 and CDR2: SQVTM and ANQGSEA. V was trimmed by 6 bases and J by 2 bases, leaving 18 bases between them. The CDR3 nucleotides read TGCAGCGTCCCCAGGAGGGCGGCCAACACAGATACGCAGTATTTT. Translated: CSVPRRAANTDTQYF.

The CDR3 region is CAWRSTKLYEQYF. DNA of the CDR3: TGTGCCTGGAGATCGACAAAACTCTACGAGCAGTACTTC. The chain combines TRBV30 with TRBJ2-7, with D hard to call. The CDR3 is 13 residues long. Trimming stripped 3 bases from V and 3 bases from J, with 12 bases between. CDR1 is GTSNPN and CDR2 is SVGIG in the germline V gene (reference sequence). The full variable domain, rest sourced from reference TRBV30 and TRBJ2-7, is SQTIHQWPATLVQPVGSPLSLECTVEGTSNPNLYWYRQAAGRGLQLLFYSVGIGQISSEVPQNLSASRPQDRQFILSSKKLLLSDSGFYLCAWRSTKLYEQYFGPGTRLTVT.

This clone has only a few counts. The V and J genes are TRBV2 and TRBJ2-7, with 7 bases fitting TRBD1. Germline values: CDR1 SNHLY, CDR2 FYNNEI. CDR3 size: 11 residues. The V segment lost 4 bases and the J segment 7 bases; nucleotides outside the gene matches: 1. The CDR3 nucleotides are TGTGCCAGCAGTGTGACAGGGGAGCAGTACTTC. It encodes CASSVTGEQYF.

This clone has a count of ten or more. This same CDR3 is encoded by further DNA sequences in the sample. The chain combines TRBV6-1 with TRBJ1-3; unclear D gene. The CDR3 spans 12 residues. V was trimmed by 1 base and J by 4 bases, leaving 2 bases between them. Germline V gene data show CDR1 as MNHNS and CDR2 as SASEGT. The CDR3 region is CASSEVGNTIYF. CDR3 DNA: TGTGCCAGCAGTGAAGTGGGAAACACCATATATTTT.

The CDR3: CASSQWDSASDTQYF. DNA for the CDR3: TGCGCCAGCAGCCAATGGGACTCAGCATCAGATACGCAGTATTTT. J is TRBJ2-3 and V is TRBV4-1, with D possibly being TRBD2 (6 bases). V lost 2 bases and J lost 4, with 13 bases in between. The CDR3 totals 15 residues. The germline V gene has CDR1 MGHRA and CDR2 YSYEKL.

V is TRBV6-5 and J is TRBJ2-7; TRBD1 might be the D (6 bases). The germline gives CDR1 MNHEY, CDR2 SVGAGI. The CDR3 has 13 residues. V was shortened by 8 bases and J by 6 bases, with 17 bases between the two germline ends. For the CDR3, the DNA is TGTGCCAGCGGCTTGGGGGCTAGTGGCGAGCAGTACTTC. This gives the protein CASGLGASGEQYF.

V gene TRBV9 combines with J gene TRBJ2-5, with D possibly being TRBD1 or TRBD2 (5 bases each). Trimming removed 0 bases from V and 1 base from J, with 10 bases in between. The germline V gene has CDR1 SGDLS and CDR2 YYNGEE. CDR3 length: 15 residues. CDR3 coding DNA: TGTGCCAGCAGCGTAGACCGGGGCGTCCAAGAGACCCAGTACTTC. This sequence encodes CASSVDRGVQETQYF.

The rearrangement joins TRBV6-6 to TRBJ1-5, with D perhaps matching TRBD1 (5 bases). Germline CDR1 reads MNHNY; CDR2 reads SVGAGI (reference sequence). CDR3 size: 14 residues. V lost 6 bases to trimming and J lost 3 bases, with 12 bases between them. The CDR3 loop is CASRWGGNNQPQHF. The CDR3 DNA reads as TGTGCCAGCAGGTGGGGGGGGAACAATCAGCCCCAGCATTTT.

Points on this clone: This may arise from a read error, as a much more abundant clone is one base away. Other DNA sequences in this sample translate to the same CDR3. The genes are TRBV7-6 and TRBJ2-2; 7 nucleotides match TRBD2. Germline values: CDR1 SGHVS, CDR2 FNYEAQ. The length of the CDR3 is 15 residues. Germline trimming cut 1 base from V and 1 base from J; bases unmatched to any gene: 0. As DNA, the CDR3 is TGTGCCAGCAGCTTAGGCGGGGGGAACACCGGGGAGCTGTTTTTT. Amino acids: CASSLGGGNTGELFF.

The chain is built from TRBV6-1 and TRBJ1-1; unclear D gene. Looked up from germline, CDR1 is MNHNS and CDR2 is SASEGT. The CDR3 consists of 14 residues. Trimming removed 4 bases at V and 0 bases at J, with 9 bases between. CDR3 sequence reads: CASSVRQMNTEAFF. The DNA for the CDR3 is TGTGCCAGCAGTGTTCGGCAGATGAACACTGAAGCTTTCTTT.

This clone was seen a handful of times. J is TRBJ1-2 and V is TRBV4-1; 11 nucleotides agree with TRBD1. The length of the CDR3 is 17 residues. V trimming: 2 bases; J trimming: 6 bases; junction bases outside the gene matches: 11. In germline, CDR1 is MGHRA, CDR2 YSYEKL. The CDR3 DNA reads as TGCGCCAGCAGCCAACTGGACAGGGGGCCTCCTCTTCATGGCTACACCTTC. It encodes CASSQLDRGPPLHGYTF.

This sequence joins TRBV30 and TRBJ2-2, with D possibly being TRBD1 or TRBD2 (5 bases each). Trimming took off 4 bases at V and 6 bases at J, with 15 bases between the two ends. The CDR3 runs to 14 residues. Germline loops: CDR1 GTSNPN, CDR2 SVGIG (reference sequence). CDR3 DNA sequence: TGTGCCTGGACCGCCTGGGGGTCCCCCGGGGAGCTGTTTTTT. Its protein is CAWTAWGSPGELFF. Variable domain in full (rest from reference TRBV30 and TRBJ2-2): SQTIHQWPATLVQPVGSPLSLECTVEGTSNPNLYWYRQAAGRGLQLLFYSVGIGQISSEVPQNLSASRPQDRQFILSSKKLLLSDSGFYLCAWTAWGSPGELFFGEGSRLTVL.

The CDR3 DNA follows: TGTGCCACCAGCAGCGGACAGGGCTCTAGGAATGAGCAGTTCTTC. Translating it yields CATSSGQGSRNEQFF. This sequence joins TRBV15 and TRBJ2-1, with 8 bases fitting TRBD1. CDR1 and CDR2 (germline): LNHNV, YYDKDF (reference sequence). The CDR3 loop spans 15 amino acids. With 3 bases clipped from V and 7 bases from J, the junction kept 8 bases outside the gene matches. Using reference TRBV15 and TRBJ2-1 for the parts outside the CDR3, the full variable domain is DAMVIQNPRYQVTQFGKPVTLSCSQTLNHNVMYWYQQKSSQAPKLLFHYYDKDFNNEADTPDNFQSRRPNTSFCFLDIRSPGLGDTAMYLCATSSGQGSRNEQFFGPGTRLTVL.

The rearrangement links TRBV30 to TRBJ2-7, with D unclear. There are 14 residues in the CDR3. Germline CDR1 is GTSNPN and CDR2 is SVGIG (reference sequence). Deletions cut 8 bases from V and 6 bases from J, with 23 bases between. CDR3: CAGSISFSQVEQYF. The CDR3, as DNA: TGTGCCGGATCAATTTCCTTCTCGCAGGTCGAGCAGTACTTC.

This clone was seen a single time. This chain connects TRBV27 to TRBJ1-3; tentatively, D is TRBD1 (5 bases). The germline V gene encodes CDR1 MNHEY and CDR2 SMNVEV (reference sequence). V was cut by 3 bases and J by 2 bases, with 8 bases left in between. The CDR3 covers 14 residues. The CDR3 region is CASSLGGTGNTIYF. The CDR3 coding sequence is TGTGCCAGCAGTTTGGGGGGAACTGGAAACACCATATATTTT.

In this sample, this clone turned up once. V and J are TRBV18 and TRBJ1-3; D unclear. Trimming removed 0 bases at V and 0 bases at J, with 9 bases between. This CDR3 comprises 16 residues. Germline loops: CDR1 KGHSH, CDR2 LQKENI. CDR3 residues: CASSPPGSLSGNTIYF. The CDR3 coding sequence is TGTGCCAGCTCACCACCTGGCAGCCTCTCTGGAAACACCATATATTTT. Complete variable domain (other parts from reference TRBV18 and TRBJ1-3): NAGVMQNPRHLVRRRGQEARLRCSPMKGHSHVYWYRQLPEEGLKFMVYLQKENIIDESGMPKERFSAEFPKEGPSILRIQQVVRGDSAAYFCASSPPGSLSGNTIYFGEGSWLTVV.

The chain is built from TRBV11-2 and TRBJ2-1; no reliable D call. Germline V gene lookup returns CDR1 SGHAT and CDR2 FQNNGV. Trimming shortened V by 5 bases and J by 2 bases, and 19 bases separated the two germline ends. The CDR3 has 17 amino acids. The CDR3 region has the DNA TGTGCCAGCAGCCCCCTCTTGACGGTAAGCACCTACAATGAGCAGTTCTTC. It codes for CASSPLLTVSTYNEQFF.

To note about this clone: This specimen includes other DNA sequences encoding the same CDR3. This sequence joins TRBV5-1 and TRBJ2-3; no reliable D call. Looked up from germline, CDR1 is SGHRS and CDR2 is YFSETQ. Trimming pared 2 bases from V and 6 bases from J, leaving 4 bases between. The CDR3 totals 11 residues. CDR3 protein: CASSLGDTQYF. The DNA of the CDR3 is TGCGCCAGCAGCTTAGGCGATACGCAGTATTTT. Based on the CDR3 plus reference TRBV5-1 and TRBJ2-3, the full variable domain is KAGVTQTPRYLIKTRGQQVTLSCSPISGHRSVSWYQQTPGQGLQFLFEYFSETQRNKGNFPGRFSGRQFSNSRSEMNVSTLELGDSALYLCASSLGDTQYFGPGTRLTVL.

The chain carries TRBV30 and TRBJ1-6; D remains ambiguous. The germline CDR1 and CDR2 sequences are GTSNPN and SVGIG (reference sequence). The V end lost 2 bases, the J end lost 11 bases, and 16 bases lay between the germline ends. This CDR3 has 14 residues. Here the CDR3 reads CAWSPQDLPPPLHF. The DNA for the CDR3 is TGTGCCTGGAGTCCCCAGGATCTACCCCCACCCCTCCACTTT.

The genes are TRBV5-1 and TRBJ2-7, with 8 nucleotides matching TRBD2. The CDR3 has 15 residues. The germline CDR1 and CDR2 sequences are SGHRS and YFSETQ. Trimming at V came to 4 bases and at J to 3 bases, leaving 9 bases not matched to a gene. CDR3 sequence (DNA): TGCGCCAGCAGCCCCCGGGGGGGCAATATCTACGAGCAGTACTTC. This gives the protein CASSPRGGNIYEQYF.

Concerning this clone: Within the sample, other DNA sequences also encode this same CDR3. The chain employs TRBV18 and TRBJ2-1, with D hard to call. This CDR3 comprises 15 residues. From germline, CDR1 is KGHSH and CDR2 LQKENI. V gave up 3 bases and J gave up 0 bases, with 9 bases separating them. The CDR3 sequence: CASSPGAGSYNEQFF. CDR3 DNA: TGTGCCAGCTCACCCGGCGCCGGCTCCTACAATGAGCAGTTCTTC.

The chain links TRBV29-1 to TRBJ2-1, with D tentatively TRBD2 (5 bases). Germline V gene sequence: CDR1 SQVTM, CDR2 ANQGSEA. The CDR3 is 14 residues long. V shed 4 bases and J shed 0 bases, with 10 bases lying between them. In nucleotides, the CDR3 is TGCAGCGTTGTGCCGGGAATCTCCTACAATGAGCAGTTCTTC. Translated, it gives CSVVPGISYNEQFF.

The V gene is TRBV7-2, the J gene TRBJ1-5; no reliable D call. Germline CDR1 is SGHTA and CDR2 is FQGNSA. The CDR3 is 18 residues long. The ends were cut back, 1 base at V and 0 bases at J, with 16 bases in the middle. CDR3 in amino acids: CASSLESRAGDSNQPQHF. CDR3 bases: TGTGCCAGCAGCTTAGAAAGTAGGGCAGGAGATAGCAATCAGCCCCAGCATTTT.